Presented here are 30 T cell receptor beta chains from one specimen sequenced in a study of T cells in tuberculosis. Sequencing was performed with immunoSEQ multiplex PCR; in TCRdb, only in-frame clones are kept and a portion is missing. The sample yields about 88,000 clones, more than 75% seen once. Sorting used thawed, overnight-rested PBMC stained with anti-CD3, a viability dye and GMM-loaded CD1B tetramer. The lipid loaded on the CD1B tetramers was C32 glucose monomycolate from Rhodococcus equi. Sequenced input: CD1b-GMM tetramer-negative cells sorted from PBMCs. Every receptor here comes from an adult woman with latent tuberculosis.

V usage is TRBV19 and J usage is TRBJ1-5, with a weak D call TRBD1 (5 bases). The CDR3 spans 13 residues. V was shortened by 5 bases and J by 6 bases, with 11 bases between the two germline ends. Germline CDR1 and CDR2: LNHDA and SQIVND (reference sequence). The CDR3 DNA reads as TGTGCCAGTAGTTCCCAGGGACTTCAGCCCCAGCATTTT. It specifies CASSSQGLQPQHF.

This clone showed up just once. This rearrangement joins TRBV5-1 to TRBJ1-4; D perhaps matches TRBD1 (5 bases). This CDR3 is built from 15 residues. Germline loops: CDR1 SGHRS, CDR2 YFSETQ. V shed 7 bases and J shed 8 bases, with 21 bases lying between them. CDR3 loop: CASAYGGSGVEKLFF. CDR3 nucleotides: TGCGCCAGCGCCTACGGGGGGAGTGGCGTAGAAAAACTGTTTTTT.

V gene TRBV7-2 combines with J gene TRBJ2-5; D may be TRBD2 (6 bases). Per germline, CDR1 SGHTA and CDR2 FQGNSA. With 1 base removed from V and 7 bases from J, the gap between germline ends came to 16 bases. The CDR3 extends over 15 amino acids. CDR3 DNA: TGTGCCAGCAGCTTAGTGCGACTAGAAGGAGGGACCCAGTACTTC. Translating it yields CASSLVRLEGGTQYF.

The CDR3 region is CAISESNRFYNEQFF. Here the CDR3 DNA reads TGTGCCATCAGTGAGTCGAATCGGTTCTACAATGAGCAGTTCTTC. The chain links TRBV10-3 to TRBJ2-1; unclear D gene. The V gene's germline CDR1 is ENHRY and CDR2 SYGVKD. Between the trimmed V and J ends, which lost 0 bases and 3 bases, there was a span of 9 bases. This CDR3 spans 15 amino acids.

The chain couples TRBV28 to TRBJ1-5; D is unclear. CDR1 is MDHEN, CDR2 SYDVKM, per germline. The germline V and J ends were trimmed by 6 bases and 0 bases, with 3 bases remaining between them. This CDR3 is built from 12 residues. In DNA, the CDR3 is TGTGCCAGCAGCTTTAGCAATCAGCCCCAGCATTTT. Its protein product is CASSFSNQPQHF. Based on the CDR3 plus reference TRBV28 and TRBJ1-5, the full variable domain is DVKVTQSSRYLVKRTGEKVFLECVQDMDHENMFWYRQDPGLGLRLIYFSYDVKMKEKGDIPEGYSVSREKKERFSLILESASTNQTSMYLCASSFSNQPQHFGDGTRLSIL.

J is TRBJ2-3 and V is TRBV5-1; 12 nucleotides line up with TRBD1. Germline CDR1 is SGHRS and CDR2 is YFSETQ. The junction had 8 bases not matched to a gene; V was cut back by 4 bases and J by 8 bases. The CDR3 spans 15 residues. The CDR3 spells CASSPEGQGARTQYF. The CDR3 coding sequence is TGCGCCAGCAGCCCGGAGGGACAGGGGGCGCGTACGCAGTATTTT. The complete variable domain, with remaining parts taken from reference TRBV5-1 and TRBJ2-3, reads KAGVTQTPRYLIKTRGQQVTLSCSPISGHRSVSWYQQTPGQGLQFLFEYFSETQRNKGNFPGRFSGRQFSNSRSEMNVSTLELGDSALYLCASSPEGQGARTQYFGPGTRLTVL.

The rearrangement links TRBV15 to TRBJ2-1; 7 positions match TRBD2. Germline assignment: CDR1 LNHNV and CDR2 YYDKDF (reference sequence). The CDR3 loop spans 15 amino acids. J lost 0 bases, V lost 1 base, and 0 bases had no gene match. CDR3 nucleotides: TGTGCCACCAGCAGAGGCGGGAGCTCCTACAATGAGCAGTTCTTC. Translation gives CATSRGGSSYNEQFF.

The rearrangement links TRBV4-3 to TRBJ2-6; D is possibly TRBD1 (6 bases). This CDR3 is 16 amino acids long. V lost 3 bases to trimming and J lost 2 bases, with 11 bases between them. The germline V gene encodes CDR1 LGHNA and CDR2 YSLEER. CDR3 in amino acids: CASSQITGTGANVLTF. Written as DNA, the CDR3 is TGCGCCAGCAGCCAGATTACAGGGACTGGGGCCAACGTCCTGACTTTC.

The rearrangement uses TRBV7-2 and TRBJ1-5; weak D call: TRBD1 (5 bases). Germline CDR1 and CDR2: SGHTA and FQGNSA. The length of the CDR3 is 14 residues. The ends were cut back, 3 bases at V and 6 bases at J, with 12 bases in the middle. CDR3 sequence (DNA): TGTGCCAGCAGCTTGAAAGGGGTGGGTCAGCCCCAGCATTTT. Encoded protein: CASSLKGVGQPQHF. Variable domain in full (rest from reference TRBV7-2 and TRBJ1-5): GAGVSQSPSNKVTEKGKDVELRCDPISGHTALYWYRQSLGQGLEFLIYFQGNSAPDKSGLPSDRFSAERTGGSVSTLTIQRTQQEDSAVYLCASSLKGVGQPQHFGDGTRLSIL.

The genes are TRBV7-8 and TRBJ2-1; 13 bases agree with TRBD2. V was clipped by 1 base and J by 6 bases; unmatched bases: 6. The CDR3 length is 17 residues. The V gene's germline CDR1 is SGHVS and CDR2 FQNEAQ. CDR3 sequence (DNA): TGTGCCAGCAGCTTAGAACTAGCGGGGGGGAATAGCAATGAGCAGTTCTTC. Its protein product is CASSLELAGGNSNEQFF.

The gene calls are TRBV12-5 and TRBJ1-2; perhaps TRBD1 as D (6 bases). CDR3 length equals 16 residues. V dropped 1 base and J dropped 5 bases, with 17 bases sitting between them. Germline values: CDR1 LGHNT, CDR2 FRNRAP. The CDR3 protein is CASGLDSVGGRYGYTF. CDR3 in DNA: TGTGCTAGTGGTTTGGACTCAGTCGGGGGGCGGTATGGCTACACCTTC.

The J gene is TRBJ2-7, the V gene TRBV7-8, with 7 bases lining up with TRBD1. Per germline, CDR1 SGHVS and CDR2 FQNEAQ. CDR3 length: 13 residues. V lost 5 bases and J lost 6; bases outside the gene matches: 7. CDR3 in DNA: TGTGCCAGCAGCCCCAGACAGGGTCTCGAGCAGTACGTC. Amino acids: CASSPRQGLEQYV.

The V call is TRBV5-1, the J call TRBJ2-1, with unresolved D. There are 11 residues in the CDR3. V lost 1 base and J 10 bases, leaving 6 bases between the germline ends. Germline CDR1 reads SGHRS; CDR2 reads YFSETQ. In DNA, the CDR3 is TGCGCCAGCAGCTTGACTACGGAGCAGTTCTTC. Its protein is CASSLTTEQFF.

This chain links TRBV27 with TRBJ2-7, with 7 bases fitting TRBD1. This CDR3 has 16 residues. CDR1 is MNHEY and CDR2 is SMNVEV in the germline V gene (reference sequence). J lost 3 bases, V lost 0 bases, and 8 bases had no gene match. DNA for the CDR3: TGTGCCAGCAGTTTATCGATTACAGGGGCCAGCTACGAGCAGTACTTC. Translation gives CASSLSITGASYEQYF.

A few counts support this clone. The genes are TRBV6-1 and TRBJ1-4; D is unclear. Looked up from germline, CDR1 is MNHNS and CDR2 is SASEGT. The CDR3 is 11 amino acids. Trimming took off 8 bases at V and 11 bases at J, with 12 bases between the two ends. The CDR3 sequence: CASGDAAKLFF. The CDR3 DNA sequence: TGTGCCAGCGGAGACGCGGCGAAACTGTTTTTT.

This sequence joins TRBV28 and TRBJ1-1; TRBD1 aligns across 8 bases. The trim removed 5 bases at V and 1 base at J, leaving 3 bases unmatched. This CDR3 is built from 14 residues. Germline lookup yields CDR1 MDHEN and CDR2 SYDVKM. DNA of the CDR3: TGTGCCAGCAGTCCACAGGGGGGGAACACTGAAGCTTTCTTT. It encodes CASSPQGGNTEAFF.

The V and J genes are TRBV7-9 and TRBJ1-6; 7 bases match TRBD1. The CDR3 has 18 residues. Trimming took 0 bases from V and 9 from J; bases not matched to a gene: 14. Germline CDR1 and CDR2: SEHNR and FQNEAQ (reference sequence). The CDR3 reads CASSLARGGQRGTSPLHF. The CDR3 bases are TGTGCCAGCAGCTTAGCAAGAGGGGGCCAGAGGGGGACTTCACCCCTCCACTTT.

The chain is built from TRBV15 and TRBJ1-1; no reliable D call. The CDR3 has 14 amino acids. CDR1 and CDR2 (germline): LNHNV, YYDKDF (reference sequence). Trimming took 0 bases from V and 5 from J, leaving 10 bases between them. The CDR3 is CATSRDVTGTEAFF. The CDR3 bases are TGTGCCACCAGCAGAGATGTGACGGGTACTGAAGCTTTCTTT.

The chain carries TRBV6-1 and TRBJ2-5; D remains unclear. Germline V lookup: CDR1 MNHNS, CDR2 SASEGT. Deletions cut 8 bases from V and 2 bases from J, with 15 bases between. The CDR3 runs to 14 residues. The CDR3 spells CASVELTIQETQYF. DNA of the CDR3: TGTGCCAGCGTCGAACTAACGATACAAGAGACCCAGTACTTC.

The rearrangement uses TRBV27 and TRBJ2-5; 10 nucleotides align to TRBD1. The J call may be incorrect, as the DNA end agrees better with TRBJ2-7. Germline values: CDR1 MNHEY, CDR2 SMNVEV (reference sequence). The CDR3 loop spans 15 amino acids. For the CDR3, the DNA is TGTGCCAGCCGCATCGTAGGGACAGGGGCCTACGAGCAGTACTTC. Its protein is CASRIVGTGAYEQYF.

The chain is built from TRBV10-3 and TRBJ1-5; TRBD1 aligns across 7 bases. Trimming removed 10 bases from V and 8 bases from J; junction bases left unmatched: 20. The CDR3 sequence is 16 residues long. Germline loops: CDR1 ENHRY, CDR2 SYGVKD. CDR3 region: CANTTGQPFFGEPQHF. As DNA, the CDR3 is TGTGCCAACACTACGGGACAGCCTTTTTTTGGGGAGCCCCAGCATTTT.

The gene calls are TRBV7-9 and TRBJ2-3; maybe TRBD1 (5 bases). Trimming removed 1 base at V and 2 bases at J, with 13 bases between. Germline assignment: CDR1 SEHNR and CDR2 FQNEAQ (reference sequence). There are 16 residues in the CDR3. The CDR3 DNA is TGTGCCAGCAGCTTAGATAGGGTGGGGCCCACAGATACGCAGTATTTT. It specifies CASSLDRVGPTDTQYF.

A single count supports this clone. The CDR3 here is CSASRLAAADAGELFF. The CDR3 coding sequence is TGCAGCGCTTCACGACTAGCGGCTGCCGACGCCGGGGAGCTGTTTTTT. The rearrangement uses TRBV29-1 and TRBJ2-2; 9 nucleotides match TRBD2. CDR1 is SQVTM, CDR2 ANQGSEA, per germline. V dropped 7 bases and J dropped 6; count of bases not matched to a gene: 15. This CDR3 contains 16 residues.

The chain carries TRBV30 and TRBJ1-4; 11 bases match TRBD1. The V and J ends lost 2 bases and 6 bases, in that order; junction bases with no gene match: 2. Germline V gives CDR1 GTSNPN, CDR2 SVGIG (reference sequence). The CDR3 sequence is 14 residues long. CDR3 amino acids: CAWSKGQGDEKLFF. The DNA for the CDR3 is TGTGCCTGGAGTAAGGGACAGGGGGATGAAAAACTGTTTTTT.

J is TRBJ1-6 and V is TRBV11-3; TRBD1 aligns across 7 bases. Germline trimming cut 5 bases from V and 7 bases from J; bases unmatched to any gene: 5. This CDR3 contains 14 residues. Germline CDR1 SGHNT, CDR2 YENEEA. The CDR3 sequence: CASSPGQPNSPLHF. CDR3 coding DNA: TGTGCCAGCAGCCCGGGACAGCCGAATTCACCCCTCCACTTT.

The CDR3 spells CASSDGAGTYEQYF. The CDR3 nucleotides read TGTGCCAGCAGTGATGGGGCGGGGACCTACGAGCAGTACTTC. The chain combines TRBV6-6 with TRBJ2-7, with D maybe TRBD2 (6 bases). CDR3 length equals 14 residues. Germline assignment: CDR1 MNHNY and CDR2 SVGAGI (reference sequence). V was cut by 5 bases and J by 2 bases, with 13 bases left in between.

Regarding this clone: Other DNA sequences in the sample encode the same CDR3. J is TRBJ1-5 and V is TRBV19; D not resolved. This CDR3 is 16 amino acids long. Germline V gene lookup returns CDR1 LNHDA and CDR2 SQIVND (reference sequence). V lost 2 bases, J lost 2 bases, and 13 bases lay in between. The CDR3 nucleotides are TGTGCCAGTAGTATAAAAGGGTACGGGGGCAATCAGCCCCAGCATTTT. It translates to CASSIKGYGGNQPQHF.

The chain has TRBV6-4 and TRBJ2-1, with TRBD2 matching over 12 bases. After removal of 3 bases from V and 14 bases from J, the junction contained 5 bases not matched to a gene. The CDR3 extends over 13 amino acids. CDR1 and CDR2 from the germline V gene are MRHNA and SNTAGT. The CDR3 region has the DNA TGTGCCAGCAGTGAAGCTAGCGGGGGGGAGGAGTTCTTC. The encoded protein is CASSEASGGEEFF.

The chain has TRBV18 and TRBJ2-6, with 7 bases matching TRBD2. The CDR3 covers 17 residues. Trimming at V came to 2 bases and at J to 0 bases, leaving 4 bases not matched to a gene. The germline CDR1 and CDR2 sequences are KGHSH and LQKENI. CDR3 DNA: TGTGCCAGCTCACCAGCAGGCGGGGGCTCTGGGGCCAACGTCCTGACTTTC. Its protein is CASSPAGGGSGANVLTF.

The V call is TRBV27, the J call TRBJ2-7; no clear D. CDR3 length: 13 amino acids. V lost 3 bases and J 4 bases, leaving 10 bases between the germline ends. Germline V gene data show CDR1 as MNHEY and CDR2 as SMNVEV (reference sequence). The CDR3 coding sequence is TGTGCCAGCAGTTTCCACCCCAGGTACGAGCAGTACTTC. Amino acid sequence: CASSFHPRYEQYF.